These 11 T cell receptor beta chains were sequenced from one sample in a study of blood T cell repertoires in COVID-19. TCRdb's copy holds only in-frame clones and misses some; the assay was immunoSEQ multiplex PCR. The repertoire has 250,000 to 400,000 clones, 89% of them found once; the top ten carry roughly 5.3%. Sequenced material: PBMCs or T cells enriched from blood (not recorded which). Receptors were obtained from a man aged 55 to 70 who had recovered from COVID-19.

The chain links TRBV7-3 to TRBJ2-1; 11 positions match TRBD2. Germline-derived CDR1 and CDR2 are SGHTA and FQGTGA. CDR3 length: 16 residues. Trimming at V came to 5 bases and at J to 3 bases, leaving 6 bases not matched to a gene. The CDR3 bases are TGTGCCAGCAGCCCGACTAGCGGGGCGGGCTACAATGAGCAGTTCTTC. It codes for CASSPTSGAGYNEQFF.

The genes are TRBV7-9 and TRBJ1-2; D unclear. V was cut by 5 bases and J by 7 bases, with 17 bases left in between. This CDR3 comprises 14 residues. CDR1 is SEHNR and CDR2 is FQNEAQ in the germline V gene (reference sequence). In nucleotides, the CDR3 is TGTGCCAGCAGCCCCGGGAGGTTTCAACTTGGCTACACCTTC. This codes for CASSPGRFQLGYTF.

The chain employs TRBV5-4 and TRBJ1-1; D possibly corresponds to TRBD1 (6 bases). CDR1 and CDR2 from the germline V gene are SGHNT and YYREEE (reference sequence). This CDR3 has 14 residues. Trimming shortened V by 4 bases and J by 2 bases, and 12 bases separated the two germline ends. The CDR3 DNA reads TGTGCCAGCAGCCCAGACAGGATAAACACTGAAGCTTTCTTT. Protein: CASSPDRINTEAFF.

This clone showed up just a few times. The chain couples TRBV2 to TRBJ2-2; 13 bases line up with TRBD2. The junction had 6 bases not matched to a gene; V was cut back by 6 bases and J by 5 bases. CDR1 and CDR2 from the germline V gene are SNHLY and FYNNEI. CDR3 length equals 16 residues. CDR3 amino acids: CASRGLAGVVTGELFF. CDR3 sequence (DNA): TGTGCCAGCAGAGGACTAGCGGGAGTAGTTACCGGGGAGCTGTTTTTT.

This clone has a single count. V gene TRBV6-2 or TRBV6-3 combines with J gene TRBJ2-7, with 11 nucleotides matching TRBD2. The length of the CDR3 is 16 residues. The trim removed 5 bases at V and 4 bases at J, leaving 10 bases unmatched. Germline values: CDR1 MNHEY, CDR2 SVGEGT. CDR3 bases: TGTGCCAGCAGTCCCGCCGGGACTAGCGGCAGTTACGAGCAGTACTTC. Translating it yields CASSPAGTSGSYEQYF.

This clone turned up a few times. The chain joins TRBV19 to TRBJ1-5; tentatively, D is TRBD1 (6 bases). V dropped 7 bases and J dropped 4 bases, with 20 bases sitting between them. The CDR3 contains 16 residues. In germline, CDR1 is LNHDA, CDR2 SQIVND (reference sequence). CDR3 bases: TGTGCCAGTACCACCTTCTCCGCAGGGGTGAATCAGCCCCAGCATTTT. Encoded protein: CASTTFSAGVNQPQHF.

In regard to this clone: The sample has other DNA sequences that encode this CDR3 too. The chain recombines TRBV28 with TRBJ2-1, with a weak D call TRBD2 (6 bases). Germline CDR1 is MDHEN and CDR2 is SYDVKM. With 3 bases removed from V and 9 bases from J, the gap between germline ends came to 9 bases. The CDR3 sequence is 12 residues long. The CDR3 DNA follows: TGTGCCAGCAGTTTGGAGGGTACTGAGCAGTTCTTC. This gives the protein CASSLEGTEQFF.

The chain is built from TRBV28 and TRBJ2-3, with TRBD1 identical over 8 bases. Per germline, CDR1 MDHEN and CDR2 SYDVKM. This CDR3 comprises 14 residues. Unmatched junction bases numbered 4, after V lost 3 bases and J lost 5 bases. The CDR3 loop is CASSLDRAGDTQYF. In DNA, the CDR3 is TGTGCCAGCAGTTTGGACAGGGCTGGAGATACGCAGTATTTT.

The rearrangement links TRBV2 to TRBJ1-1; the D is unclear. This CDR3 spans 12 amino acids. V was trimmed by 6 bases and J by 6 bases, leaving 11 bases between them. Germline V gene data show CDR1 as SNHLY and CDR2 as FYNNEI. CDR3 sequence reads: CASSQFFAEAFF. CDR3 coding DNA: TGTGCCAGCAGCCAGTTTTTCGCTGAAGCTTTCTTT.

This clone came up a few times. This chain joins TRBV19 and TRBJ2-5; a possible D gene is TRBD2 (7 bases). Trimming took 6 bases from V and 5 from J, leaving 19 bases between them. This CDR3 has 15 amino acids. Germline V CDR1 and CDR2: LNHDA, SQIVND (reference sequence). The CDR3 loop reads CASSLRGGTTETQYF. The DNA for the CDR3 is TGTGCCAGTAGCCTAAGGGGGGGGACGACGGAGACCCAGTACTTC.

This chain links TRBV29-1 with TRBJ2-1; TRBD1 aligns across 10 bases. This CDR3 comprises 14 residues. Germline assignment: CDR1 SQVTM and CDR2 ANQGSEA. J was trimmed by 3 bases and V by 7 bases; bases with no gene match: 6. CDR3 bases: TGCAGCGGGGGACAGGGGACCTACTACAATGAGCAGTTCTTC. Residues: CSGGQGTYYNEQFF.